Presented here are 31 T cell receptor beta chains from one specimen sequenced in a study of immune characterization of retroperitoneal liposarcoma. TCRdb reprocessed the PCR reads via MiXCR and lists one record per CDR3 protein. The sample yields roughly 7,000 distinct CDR3 sequences, around 29% seen once. Sample: blood. These receptors were taken from a male donor with retroperitoneal liposarcoma.

The sample holds many counts of this clonotype. The chain combines TRBV6-1 with TRBJ2-1; D ambiguous. The V and J ends lost 4 bases and 4 bases respectively, with 11 bases between them. The CDR3 has 14 residues. Germline values: CDR1 MNHNS, CDR2 SASEGT. The CDR3 reads CASSALTGYNEQFF. CDR3 bases: TGTGCCAGCAGTGCGCTAACTGGTTACAATGAGCAGTTCTTC.

In this sample, this clonotype turned up many times. The chain employs TRBV12-3 or TRBV12-4 and TRBJ1-1, with TRBD1 matching 9 bases. Trimming took 6 bases from V and 4 from J; bases not matched to a gene: 3. This CDR3 contains 13 residues. The chain's CDR3 is CASRGQGFTEAFF. As DNA, the CDR3 is TGTGCCAGCAGGGGACAGGGATTCACTGAAGCTTTCTTT.

A few counts support this clonotype. The chain links TRBV12-5 to TRBJ2-1, with a possible D match to TRBD2 (5 bases). From germline, CDR1 is LGHNT and CDR2 FRNRAP. This CDR3 is 13 amino acids long. With 6 bases removed from V and 3 bases from J, the gap between germline ends came to 9 bases. The CDR3 DNA follows: TGTGCTAGTGGACCTAGCCGCTACAATGAGCAGTTCTTC. It is translated as CASGPSRYNEQFF.

CDR3 region: CASSFGTGVTDTQYF. CDR3 nucleotide sequence: TGTGCCAGCAGTTTCGGGACAGGGGTAACAGATACGCAGTATTTT. The chain joins TRBV6-5 to TRBJ2-3; the match to TRBD1 covers 10 bases. This CDR3 is built from 15 residues. The V gene's germline CDR1 is MNHEY and CDR2 SVGAGI. Germline trimming cut 4 bases from V and 3 bases from J; bases unmatched to any gene: 4.

This chain joins TRBV30 and TRBJ2-3, with D perhaps matching TRBD2 (6 bases). The CDR3 has 13 residues. Trimming pared 7 bases from V and 0 bases from J, leaving 11 bases between. Germline lookup yields CDR1 GTSNPN and CDR2 SVGIG (reference sequence). CDR3 nucleotides: TGTGCCTCCGGGGGTTCTAGCACAGATACGCAGTATTTT. Translated, it gives CASGGSSTDTQYF.

The chain joins TRBV18 to TRBJ1-6; D gene ambiguous. The CDR3 has 12 amino acids. V was shortened by 5 bases and J by 19 bases, with 18 bases between the two germline ends. Germline V gene data show CDR1 as KGHSH and CDR2 as LQKENI. The DNA for the CDR3 is TGTGCCAGCTCATCAGACACCTACGAGCAGCACTTT. This translates into CASSSDTYEQHF.

This clonotype was observed a few times. This chain joins TRBV7-2 and TRBJ1-1; the D is unclear. Germline V gene sequence: CDR1 SGHTA, CDR2 FQGNSA. Trimming cost V 5 bases and J 0 bases, with 7 bases left between them. This CDR3 contains 13 residues. The CDR3 sequence is CASSPFLNTEAFF. The CDR3 DNA follows: TGTGCCAGCAGCCCCTTCTTGAACACTGAAGCTTTCTTT.

This clonotype was observed a few times. V is TRBV29-1 and J is TRBJ2-4, with D possibly being TRBD1 (5 bases). The CDR3 spans 11 residues. Germline loops: CDR1 SQVTM, CDR2 ANQGSEA. V was pared by 3 bases and J by 5 bases, with 5 bases between. The CDR3 region is CSVDRENIQYF. Written as DNA, the CDR3 is TGCAGCGTTGACAGGGAAAACATTCAGTACTTC.

In its sample, this clonotype was seen a few times. The V and J genes are TRBV20-1 and TRBJ1-5; 9 positions agree with TRBD1. The CDR3 is 16 residues long. Per the germline V gene, CDR1 is DFQATT and CDR2 is SNEGSKA (reference sequence). V shed 2 bases and J 2 bases; nucleotides not matched to a gene: 7. CDR3 amino acids: CSARPDRGVGNQPQHF. The CDR3 DNA reads as TGCAGTGCTAGACCCGACAGGGGGGTCGGCAATCAGCCCCAGCATTTT.

The sample holds a few counts of this clonotype. The rearrangement links TRBV30 to TRBJ1-2, with D unresolved. The V end was cut by 3 bases, the J end by 1 base, with 6 bases between. The CDR3 extends over 12 amino acids. The germline CDR1 and CDR2 sequences are GTSNPN and SVGIG (reference sequence). As DNA, the CDR3 is TGTGCCTGGAGCTTGGGTAACTATGGCTACACCTTC. It is translated as CAWSLGNYGYTF.

Turning to this clonotype: Relative to the germline gene, one junction end is altered; a read error may explain this. This sequence joins TRBV6-1 and TRBJ2-3; D assignment may be TRBD1 or TRBD2 (6 bases each). CDR1 and CDR2 (germline): MNHNS, SASEGT. The CDR3 is 13 residues long. The CDR3 here is CVSSAGQVDTQYF. CDR3 bases: TGTGTCAGCAGTGCGGGACAAGTAGATACGCAGTATTTT.

V gene TRBV7-6 combines with J gene TRBJ1-2; D might be TRBD1 (5 bases). V was cut by 0 bases and J by 8 bases, with 10 bases left in between. The CDR3 totals 13 residues. Germline CDR1 and CDR2: SGHVS and FNYEAQ. CDR3 loop: CASSLAGVGGYTF. The DNA of the CDR3 is TGTGCCAGCAGCTTAGCAGGGGTGGGCGGCTACACCTTC.

This chain connects TRBV29-1 to TRBJ1-1; D remains unclear. Between the trimmed V and J ends, which lost 7 bases and 0 bases, there was a span of 12 bases. Germline loops: CDR1 SQVTM, CDR2 ANQGSEA. The CDR3 consists of 13 residues. The CDR3 here is CSAIRDMNTEAFF. Written as DNA, the CDR3 is TGCAGCGCTATAAGAGACATGAACACTGAAGCTTTCTTT.

The chain recombines TRBV11-1 with TRBJ1-1; D is ambiguous. The CDR3 has 13 residues. Germline CDR1 and CDR2: SGHAT and FQDESV (reference sequence). Trimming took off 5 bases at V and 5 bases at J, with 12 bases between the two ends. CDR3 bases: TGTGCCAGCAGCCCAGACTATGGAACTGAAGCTTTCTTT. It yields the protein CASSPDYGTEAFF.

Comment on this clonotype: Compared with germline, one end of the junction differs, possibly owing to a read error. V usage is TRBV7-2 and J usage is TRBJ2-4; 8 bases are a match to TRBD2. This CDR3 is built from 13 residues. From germline, CDR1 is SGHTA and CDR2 FQGNSA. The CDR3 protein is CASSLAGYNEQYF. The DNA of the CDR3 is TGTGCCAGCAGCCTAGCGGGTTACAATGAGCAGTACTTC.

V gene TRBV4-3 combines with J gene TRBJ2-1; no reliable D call. The end of the DNA aligns better with TRBJ2-7, so the J call may be wrong. The germline V gene encodes CDR1 LGHNA and CDR2 YSLEER. CDR3 length: 11 residues. The DNA of the CDR3 is TGCGCCAGCAGTGGTAGGTACGAGCAGTACTTC. The encoded protein is CASSGRYEQYF.

The chain employs TRBV6-6 and TRBJ1-5; tentatively, D is TRBD1 (5 bases). CDR1 is MNHNY, CDR2 SVGAGI, per germline (reference sequence). The CDR3 totals 14 residues. V shed 7 bases and J shed 0 bases, with 10 bases lying between them. DNA of the CDR3: TGTGCCAGCACCGGGACCTATAGCAATCAGCCCCAGCATTTT. It encodes CASTGTYSNQPQHF.

This chain connects TRBV5-6 to TRBJ2-5, with 7 bases aligning to TRBD1. V trimming: 0 bases; J trimming: 5 bases; junction bases outside the gene matches: 4. The CDR3 has 14 residues. Germline lookup yields CDR1 SGHDT and CDR2 YYEEEE. The CDR3 sequence: CASSLGRGYETQYF. The DNA for the CDR3 is TGTGCCAGCAGCTTGGGCAGGGGGTATGAGACCCAGTACTTC.

The rearrangement links TRBV3-1 to TRBJ2-1, with 7 bases that match TRBD2. CDR1 and CDR2 (germline): LGHDT, YNNKEL (reference sequence). Trimming took 1 base from V and 3 from J; bases not matched to a gene: 6. This CDR3 has 16 residues. The CDR3 loop reads CASSQGGGGRYNEQFF. The CDR3, as DNA: TGTGCCAGCAGCCAAGGCGGCGGGGGACGCTACAATGAGCAGTTCTTC.

In the case of this clonotype: The missing conserved phenylalanine or tryptophan at the end of this CDR3 makes a read error likely. The chain combines TRBV6-1 with TRBJ2-1, with 8 nucleotides matching TRBD1. The DNA end is a closer match to TRBJ2-7, so the J assignment may be wrong. CDR1 and CDR2 from the germline V gene are MNHNS and SASEGT. CDR3 length: 17 amino acids. CDR3 loop: CASSEGTRQGAEGEQYL. CDR3 DNA sequence: TGTGCCAGCAGTGAAGGGACTCGGCAGGGGGCGGAGGGGGAGCAGTACTTA.

The rearrangement uses TRBV25-1 and TRBJ2-3; D is possibly TRBD2 (6 bases). Trimming took off 5 bases at V and 3 bases at J, with 21 bases between the two ends. In germline, CDR1 is MGHDK, CDR2 SYGVNS. This CDR3 comprises 17 residues. The CDR3 region has the DNA TGTGCCAGCAGTAAGGACGCAATCCTCGCGGGGACAGATACGCAGTATTTT. Translation gives CASSKDAILAGTDTQYF. The variable domain in full, completed from reference TRBV25-1 and TRBJ2-3, reads EADIYQTPRYLVIGTGKKITLECSQTMGHDKMYWYQQDPGMELHLIHYSYGVNSTEKGDLSSESTVSRIRTEHFPLTLESARPSHTSQYLCASSKDAILAGTDTQYFGPGTRLTVL.

The chain combines TRBV11-3 with TRBJ1-2; possible D gene TRBD1, 5 bases. Germline V gene data show CDR1 as SGHNT and CDR2 as YENEEA. V was trimmed by 4 bases and J by 8 bases, leaving 17 bases between them. CDR3 length equals 14 residues. Here the CDR3 reads CASSSRDGQQGYTF. The CDR3 coding sequence is TGTGCCAGCAGCTCCCGGGACGGGCAACAGGGCTACACCTTC.

This rearrangement joins TRBV27 to TRBJ2-1, with D perhaps matching TRBD1 or TRBD2 (6 bases each). Judging by the DNA end, TRBJ2-7 fits better; the J call may be wrong. CDR1 and CDR2 (germline): MNHEY, SMNVEV (reference sequence). The CDR3 runs 14 residues. CDR3 coding DNA: TGTGCCAGCAGTCCGGGGGCTGTCTCCTACGAGCAGTACGTC. It is translated as CASSPGAVSYEQYV.

This chain connects TRBV12-3 or TRBV12-4 to TRBJ2-5, with D possibly matching TRBD2 (5 bases). V was shortened by 6 bases and J by 0 bases, with 11 bases between the two germline ends. The CDR3 is 14 amino acids. Here the CDR3 reads CASSRTPYQETQYF. The CDR3 DNA follows: TGTGCCAGCAGCAGGACTCCGTACCAAGAGACCCAGTACTTC.

This chain joins TRBV7-6 and TRBJ1-2, with 10 bases lining up with TRBD1. V gave up 5 bases and J gave up 8 bases; unmatched junction bases: 5. This CDR3 is built from 13 residues. Per germline, CDR1 SGHVS and CDR2 FNYEAQ. The DNA for the CDR3 is TGTGCCAGCAGCGAAGACAGGGGGCACGGCTACACCTTC. Amino acid sequence: CASSEDRGHGYTF.

Many counts were recorded for this clonotype. J is TRBJ2-2 and V is TRBV4-1, with TRBD1 identical over 9 bases. The CDR3 length is 16 residues. The V gene end was trimmed by 6 bases and the J gene end by 7 bases; junction bases not matched to a gene: 12. Germline-derived CDR1 and CDR2 are MGHRA and YSYEKL. This CDR3 is CASSYLPGQGNGELFF. CDR3 in DNA: TGCGCCAGCAGTTATTTACCGGGACAGGGTAACGGGGAGCTGTTTTTT.

About this clonotype itself: Since no conserved phenylalanine or tryptophan closes the CDR3, a read error is the likely cause. The limits of the CDR3 on the DNA are not certain, so only TCRdb's listed CDR3 is given. The chain carries TRBV7-6 and TRBJ1-1. In germline, CDR1 is SGHVS, CDR2 FNYEAQ. Ends included, the CDR3 has 18 residues. The CDR3 loop is CASSLVLSRANYEQFFGP.

This clonotype was counted only a few times. A read error may be the cause here, since a much bigger clone is one base away. The rearrangement uses TRBV7-9 and TRBJ2-1; TRBD1 aligns across 7 bases. CDR3 length: 14 residues. CDR1 SEHNR and CDR2 FQNEAQ come from the germline V gene (reference sequence). V gave up 5 bases and J gave up 13 bases; unmatched junction bases: 14. CDR3 bases: TGTGCCAGCAGCCCTGGGACAGCTTTTGGGACCCAGTTCTTC. Translating it yields CASSPGTAFGTQFF.

This clonotype was detected ten times or more. The CDR3 sequence is CASSLAETQFF. In DNA, the CDR3 is TGTGCCAGCAGCTTAGCAGAGACCCAGTTCTTC. The chain uses TRBV7-2 and TRBJ2-1; D unresolved. The CDR3 runs to 11 residues. Trimming cost V 0 bases and J 13 bases, with 7 bases left between them. CDR1 and CDR2 (germline): SGHTA, FQGNSA.

This clonotype has ten or more counts. This sequence joins TRBV12-3 or TRBV12-4 and TRBJ2-2; no firm D call. V was shortened by 3 bases and J by 5 bases, with 4 bases between the two germline ends. This CDR3 spans 12 amino acids. In DNA, the CDR3 is TGTGCCAGCAGTTTTATTACCGGGGAGCTGTTTTTT. Residues: CASSFITGELFF.

V usage is TRBV6-1 and J usage is TRBJ2-2; perhaps TRBD2 as D (5 bases). The V and J ends lost 6 bases and 2 bases respectively, with 10 bases between them. Germline V CDR1 and CDR2: MNHNS, SASEGT. The CDR3 extends over 14 amino acids. CDR3 sequence: CASSSRANTGELFF. DNA for the CDR3: TGTGCCAGCAGCTCGCGGGCCAACACCGGGGAGCTGTTTTTT.